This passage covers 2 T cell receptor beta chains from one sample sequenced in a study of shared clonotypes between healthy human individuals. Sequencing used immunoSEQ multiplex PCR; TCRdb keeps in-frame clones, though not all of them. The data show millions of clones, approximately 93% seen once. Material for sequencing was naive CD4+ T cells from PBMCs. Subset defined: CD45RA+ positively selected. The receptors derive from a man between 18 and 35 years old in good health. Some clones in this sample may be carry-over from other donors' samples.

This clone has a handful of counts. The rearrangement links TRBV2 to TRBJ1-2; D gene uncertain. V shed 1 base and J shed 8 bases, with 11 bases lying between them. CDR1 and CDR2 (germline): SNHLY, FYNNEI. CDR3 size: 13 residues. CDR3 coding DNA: TGTGCCAGCAGTGAAGGACCCCTCGAAGGCTACACCTTC. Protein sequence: CASSEGPLEGYTF. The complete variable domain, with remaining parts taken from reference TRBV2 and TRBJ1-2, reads EPEVTQTPSHQVTQMGQEVILRCVPISNHLYFYWYRQILGQKVEFLVSFYNNEISEKSEIFDDQFSVERPDGSNFTLKIRSTKLEDSAMYFCASSEGPLEGYTFGSGTRLTVV.

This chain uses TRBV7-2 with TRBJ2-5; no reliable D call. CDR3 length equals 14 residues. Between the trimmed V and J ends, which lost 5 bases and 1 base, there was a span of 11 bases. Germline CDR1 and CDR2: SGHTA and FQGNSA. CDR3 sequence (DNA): TGTGCCAGCAGCCGAGATTTGGGCCAAGAGACCCAGTACTTC. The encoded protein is CASSRDLGQETQYF.